These 29 T cell receptor beta chains share one sample of origin, sequenced in a study of vaccination and CD4 T cells after COVID-19. Once obtained from cultured CD4+ T cells, the DNA was sequenced using the Oncomine TCR Beta short-read assay. MiXCR was run by TCRdb on the PCR reads, yielding one entry per CDR3 protein. The table shows about 20,000 distinct CDR3 sequences, with 80% occurring only once. These receptors lack a known antigen. Specified treatment: approximately nine-day PBMC culture with coronavirus spike peptide pools or control peptides (ViraFEST assay). This specimen consisted of CD4+ T cells from blood, cultured in vitro, obtained after SARS-CoV-2 vaccination. The receptors derive from a human donor who received a COVID-19 vaccine.

The chain links TRBV20-1 to TRBJ1-1, with 8 bases aligning to TRBD1. The V segment lost 1 base and the J segment 6 bases; nucleotides outside the gene matches: 7. The germline CDR1 and CDR2 sequences are DFQATT and SNEGSKA (reference sequence). The CDR3 extends over 14 amino acids. Written as DNA, the CDR3 is TGCAGTGCTAGAGCGTCCAGGGGGCAGGCTGAAGCTTTCTTT. Its protein is CSARASRGQAEAFF.

V is TRBV12-3 or TRBV12-4 and J is TRBJ1-2, with a tentative D call TRBD1 (6 bases). Trimming removed 1 base at V and 4 bases at J, with 16 bases between. The CDR3 contains 16 residues. CDR3 region: CASSLVTDRTSYGYTF. CDR3 coding DNA: TGTGCCAGCAGTTTAGTAACTGACAGGACTTCCTATGGCTACACCTTC.

The chain recombines TRBV6-1 with TRBJ2-5; tentatively, D is TRBD2 (6 bases). The CDR3 has 14 amino acids. V shed 7 bases and J shed 3 bases, with 15 bases lying between them. The germline gives CDR1 MNHNS, CDR2 SASEGT. CDR3: CASNPGLPKETQYF. DNA of the CDR3: TGTGCCAGCAACCCGGGACTCCCTAAAGAGACCCAGTACTTC.

The rearrangement links TRBV12-3 or TRBV12-4 to TRBJ2-5; no reliable D call. The CDR3 runs to 14 residues. Between the trimmed V and J ends, which lost 2 bases and 4 bases, there was a span of 11 bases. The CDR3 DNA follows: TGTGCCAGCAGTTTAAGGCAGCTAAGAGAGACCCAGTACTTC. Protein sequence: CASSLRQLRETQYF.

The chain recombines TRBV20-1 with TRBJ2-3; TRBD2 agrees at 13 bases. The germline CDR1 and CDR2 sequences are DFQATT and SNEGSKA (reference sequence). Germline trimming cut 5 bases from V and 1 base from J; bases unmatched to any gene: 6. The CDR3 is 16 amino acids. CDR3 region: CSAETGTSGGTDTQYF. The CDR3 coding sequence is TGCAGTGCTGAGACCGGGACTAGCGGGGGCACAGATACGCAGTATTTT.

This clonotype was picked up a small number of times. The DNA for the CDR3 is TGTGCCAGCAGCTCCGGGACAGGGGTTGGCTACACCTTC. Amino acid sequence: CASSSGTGVGYTF. The chain links TRBV7-3 to TRBJ1-2; TRBD1 matches at 10 bases. The CDR3 length is 13 residues. The junction had 3 bases not matched to a gene; V was cut back by 4 bases and J by 7 bases. The germline CDR1 and CDR2 sequences are SGHTA and FQGTGA.

This clonotype was found once. The V gene is TRBV6-1, the J gene TRBJ2-2, with 11 bases fitting TRBD1. This CDR3 is built from 22 residues. V lost 2 bases, J lost 1 base, and 18 bases stayed unmatched. Germline V lookup: CDR1 MNHNS, CDR2 SASEGT. The CDR3 DNA reads TGTGCCAGCAGTGAAAACCTACCGGGACAGGGGGTTTGGGGTTTGAACACCGGGGAGCTGTTTTTT. Translated: CASSENLPGQGVWGLNTGELFF.

The V and J genes are TRBV7-2 and TRBJ1-1; TRBD1 is a possible D gene (5 bases). This CDR3 is 14 amino acids long. Between the trimmed V and J ends, which lost 0 bases and 6 bases, there was a span of 11 bases. CDR1 and CDR2 from the germline V gene are SGHTA and FQGNSA. The CDR3 reads CASSLAGATAEAFF. CDR3 sequence (DNA): TGTGCCAGCAGCTTAGCTGGGGCAACCGCTGAAGCTTTCTTT.

The V and J genes are TRBV5-4 and TRBJ2-5, with D perhaps matching TRBD1 or TRBD2 (5 bases each). In germline, CDR1 is SGHNT, CDR2 YYREEE (reference sequence). The CDR3 sequence is 13 residues long. The V end lost 4 bases, the J end lost 6 bases, and 13 bases lay between the germline ends. The CDR3 DNA follows: TGTGCCAGCAGCGTATGGGGGAGAAAGACCCAGTACTTC. It yields the protein CASSVWGRKTQYF.

V usage is TRBV6-2 or TRBV6-3 and J usage is TRBJ2-7, with D possibly TRBD2 on 6 matching bases. CDR1 and CDR2 from the germline V gene are MNHEY and SVGEGT. V was clipped by 7 bases and J by 0 bases, with 16 bases between them. This CDR3 comprises 15 residues. For the CDR3, the DNA is TGTGCCAGCAAACTGCGACTAGTGGACTCCTACGAGCAGTACTTC. Protein product: CASKLRLVDSYEQYF.

The chain joins TRBV11-3 to TRBJ1-1; D is uncertain. This CDR3 region has 13 residues. The V gene lost 5 bases and the J gene lost 1 base, with 8 bases spanning the gap. The germline V gene has CDR1 SGHNT and CDR2 YENEEA. CDR3 nucleotides: TGTGCCAGCAGCCCGGGCCCGAACACTGAAGCTTTCTTT. Translated, it gives CASSPGPNTEAFF. Looking up the rest from reference TRBV11-3 and TRBJ1-1 gives the full variable domain: EAGVVQSPRYKIIEKKQPVAFWCNPISGHNTLYWYLQNLGQGPELLIRYENEEAVDDSQLPKDRFSAERLKGVDSTLKIQPAELGDSAVYLCASSPGPNTEAFFGQGTRLTVV.

V gene TRBV2 combines with J gene TRBJ2-7; 7 positions agree with TRBD1. V lost 6 bases and J lost 3; bases outside the gene matches: 5. Germline lookup yields CDR1 SNHLY and CDR2 FYNNEI. The CDR3 runs 13 residues. The CDR3 region is CASRDDRVYEQYF. In nucleotides, the CDR3 is TGTGCCAGCAGGGACGACAGGGTCTACGAGCAGTACTTC.

This clonotype appeared a few times. This rearrangement joins TRBV19 to TRBJ1-2; D unclear. Germline CDR1 is LNHDA and CDR2 is SQIVND (reference sequence). This CDR3 region has 14 residues. V was shortened by 4 bases and J by 1 base, with 10 bases between the two germline ends. CDR3 amino acids: CASSTDMFNYGYTF. CDR3 DNA sequence: TGTGCCAGTAGTACCGACATGTTTAACTATGGCTACACCTTC.

The chain is built from TRBV6-5 and TRBJ1-1; D is undetermined. The germline CDR1 and CDR2 sequences are MNHEY and SVGAGI. V lost 4 bases to trimming and J lost 7 bases, with 13 bases between them. This CDR3 has 13 residues. This CDR3 is CASSLEVEGEAFF. The CDR3 DNA reads as TGTGCCAGCAGTTTAGAGGTTGAGGGTGAAGCTTTCTTT.

The V and J genes are TRBV6-2 or TRBV6-3 and TRBJ2-3; D is unclear. Trimming shortened V by 8 bases and J by 6 bases, and 12 bases separated the two germline ends. The CDR3 extends over 12 amino acids. The germline CDR1 and CDR2 sequences are MNHEY and SVGEGT. The CDR3 DNA reads as TGTGCCAGCCGTCCGTCCGGCGATACGCAGTATTTT. Amino acid sequence: CASRPSGDTQYF.

The chain recombines TRBV20-1 with TRBJ1-5; D unclear. With 0 bases removed from V and 4 bases from J, the gap between germline ends came to 4 bases. Germline lookup yields CDR1 DFQATT and CDR2 SNEGSKA (reference sequence). The CDR3 is 12 residues long. This CDR3 reads CSARETNQPQHF. The CDR3 region has the DNA TGCAGTGCTAGAGAGACGAATCAGCCCCAGCATTTT.

The rearrangement links TRBV7-8 to TRBJ2-2, with 7 positions matching TRBD2. The V gene's germline CDR1 is SGHVS and CDR2 FQNEAQ. The trim removed 3 bases at V and 3 bases at J, leaving 7 bases unmatched. The CDR3 is made up of 16 amino acids. As DNA, the CDR3 is TGTGCCAGCAGCTTTGTGGGGCGGGGGTACACCGGGGAGCTGTTTTTT. Translation gives CASSFVGRGYTGELFF.

The chain joins TRBV7-8 to TRBJ2-7; no clear D. Trimming took 8 bases from V and 3 from J, leaving 17 bases between them. This CDR3 contains 14 residues. CDR1 is SGHVS, CDR2 FQNEAQ, per germline. As DNA, the CDR3 is TGTGCCAGCGCTAGGGCGATAGATTTCTACGAGCAGTACTTC. Translated, it gives CASARAIDFYEQYF.

The chain links TRBV7-2 to TRBJ2-7; 11 bases are a match to TRBD2. CDR1 is SGHTA and CDR2 is FQGNSA in the germline V gene. The CDR3 totals 15 residues. With 5 bases clipped from V and 2 bases from J, the junction kept 5 bases outside the gene matches. The CDR3 loop reads CASSQTSGGPYEQYF. CDR3 in DNA: TGTGCCAGCAGCCAAACTAGCGGGGGACCCTACGAGCAGTACTTC.

The chain joins TRBV11-3 to TRBJ1-3; D possibly corresponds to TRBD1 (6 bases). The CDR3 extends over 16 amino acids. Trimming removed 3 bases from V and 0 bases from J, with 12 bases in between. CDR1 is SGHNT and CDR2 is YENEEA in the germline V gene. The CDR3 nucleotides read TGTGCCAGCAGCTTCGGACAGCCTTCCTCTGGAAACACCATATATTTT. It translates to CASSFGQPSSGNTIYF.

V usage is TRBV5-1 and J usage is TRBJ2-3; 9 positions agree with TRBD1. CDR1 is SGHRS and CDR2 is YFSETQ in the germline V gene. Trimming removed 5 bases from V and 3 bases from J; junction bases left unmatched: 19. CDR3 size: 19 residues. CDR3 bases: TGCGCCAGCAGGGTCAACAGGGGGCTGGTAGCGGGTCTTACAGATACGCAGTATTTT. Its translation is CASRVNRGLVAGLTDTQYF. Complete variable domain (other parts from reference TRBV5-1 and TRBJ2-3): KAGVTQTPRYLIKTRGQQVTLSCSPISGHRSVSWYQQTPGQGLQFLFEYFSETQRNKGNFPGRFSGRQFSNSRSEMNVSTLELGDSALYLCASRVNRGLVAGLTDTQYFGPGTRLTVL.

The V gene is TRBV2, the J gene TRBJ1-3; weak D call: TRBD1 (5 bases). The germline V gene encodes CDR1 SNHLY and CDR2 FYNNEI. This CDR3 region has 13 residues. V dropped 4 bases and J dropped 2 bases, with 6 bases sitting between them. As DNA, the CDR3 is TGTGCCAGCAGTGCAGGGCCTGGAAACACCATATATTTT. Translation gives CASSAGPGNTIYF.

The chain uses TRBV19 and TRBJ1-3; tentatively, D is TRBD1 (5 bases). Trimming pared 9 bases from V and 4 bases from J, leaving 10 bases between. The CDR3 sequence is 12 residues long. The germline V gene has CDR1 LNHDA and CDR2 SQIVND (reference sequence). CDR3 DNA sequence: TGTGCCAGCGGGACGATAGGAAACACCATATATTTT. Protein: CASGTIGNTIYF.

The rearrangement links TRBV19 to TRBJ1-5, with 8 positions matching TRBD1. V shed 4 bases and J 3 bases; nucleotides not matched to a gene: 5. This CDR3 is 15 amino acids long. Germline lookup yields CDR1 LNHDA and CDR2 SQIVND (reference sequence). The CDR3 coding sequence is TGTGCCAGTAGTAGTGGGACAGGTGACAATCAGCCCCAGCATTTT. Residues: CASSSGTGDNQPQHF.

J is TRBJ2-5 and V is TRBV12-3 or TRBV12-4, with 15 bases that match TRBD2. J was trimmed by 7 bases and V by 5 bases; bases with no gene match: 5. The length of the CDR3 is 15 residues. CDR3 sequence (DNA): TGTGCCAGCAGTACGGGACTAGCGGGGGGTGGGACCCAGTACTTC. Translation: CASSTGLAGGGTQYF.

The V gene is TRBV20-1, the J gene TRBJ2-2, with no clear D. The germline CDR1 and CDR2 sequences are DFQATT and SNEGSKA (reference sequence). Trimming took 0 bases from V and 7 from J, leaving 9 bases between them. This CDR3 is built from 13 residues. The CDR3 is CSARDWANGELFF. The DNA of the CDR3 is TGCAGTGCTAGAGATTGGGCGAACGGGGAGCTGTTTTTT.

The rearrangement joins TRBV6-1 to TRBJ1-1, with 9 bases aligning to TRBD1. J gave up 6 bases and V 4 bases, and 18 bases lay outside the gene matches. The CDR3 has 18 residues. Germline V gene lookup returns CDR1 MNHNS and CDR2 SASEGT. The CDR3 region is CASSVPTGTGSFLSEAFF. Written as DNA, the CDR3 is TGTGCCAGCAGTGTTCCGACCGGGACAGGGTCTTTCCTTTCTGAAGCTTTCTTT.

The J gene is TRBJ1-6, the V gene TRBV6-1, with D possibly being TRBD1 (6 bases). The V and J ends lost 4 bases and 7 bases respectively, with 17 bases between them. Germline CDR1 reads MNHNS; CDR2 reads SASEGT. This CDR3 has 16 amino acids. The CDR3 region is CASSVYRAQGNSPLHF. The CDR3 nucleotides are TGTGCCAGCAGTGTATACAGGGCCCAGGGGAATTCACCCCTCCACTTT.

The sample holds one count of this clonotype. J is TRBJ1-2 and V is TRBV7-9; possibly TRBD1 for D (6 bases). Germline V CDR1 and CDR2: SEHNR, FQNEAQ (reference sequence). Trimming stripped 5 bases from V and 2 bases from J, with 12 bases between. The CDR3 contains 14 residues. The CDR3 coding sequence is TGTGCCAGCAGCCCCACGCAGGGGAACTATGGCTACACCTTC. Its protein product is CASSPTQGNYGYTF.